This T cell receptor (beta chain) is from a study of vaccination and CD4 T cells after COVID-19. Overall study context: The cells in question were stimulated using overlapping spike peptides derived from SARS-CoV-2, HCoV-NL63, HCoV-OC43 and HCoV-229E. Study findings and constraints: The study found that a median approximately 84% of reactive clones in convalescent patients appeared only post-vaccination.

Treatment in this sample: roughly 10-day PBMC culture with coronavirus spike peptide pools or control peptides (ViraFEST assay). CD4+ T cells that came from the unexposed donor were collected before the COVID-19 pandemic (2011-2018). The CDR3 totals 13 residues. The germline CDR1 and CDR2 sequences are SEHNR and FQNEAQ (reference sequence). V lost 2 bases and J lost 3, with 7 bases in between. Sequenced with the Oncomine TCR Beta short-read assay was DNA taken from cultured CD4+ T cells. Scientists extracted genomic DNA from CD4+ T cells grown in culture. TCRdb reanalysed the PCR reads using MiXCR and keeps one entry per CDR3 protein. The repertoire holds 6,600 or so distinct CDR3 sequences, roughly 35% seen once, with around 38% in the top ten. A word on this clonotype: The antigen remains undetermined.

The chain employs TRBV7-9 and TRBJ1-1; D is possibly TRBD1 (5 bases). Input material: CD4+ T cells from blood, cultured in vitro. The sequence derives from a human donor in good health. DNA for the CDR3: TGTGCCAGCAGCTTACTAGGGGACACTGAAGCTTTCTTT. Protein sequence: CASSLLGDTEAFF.